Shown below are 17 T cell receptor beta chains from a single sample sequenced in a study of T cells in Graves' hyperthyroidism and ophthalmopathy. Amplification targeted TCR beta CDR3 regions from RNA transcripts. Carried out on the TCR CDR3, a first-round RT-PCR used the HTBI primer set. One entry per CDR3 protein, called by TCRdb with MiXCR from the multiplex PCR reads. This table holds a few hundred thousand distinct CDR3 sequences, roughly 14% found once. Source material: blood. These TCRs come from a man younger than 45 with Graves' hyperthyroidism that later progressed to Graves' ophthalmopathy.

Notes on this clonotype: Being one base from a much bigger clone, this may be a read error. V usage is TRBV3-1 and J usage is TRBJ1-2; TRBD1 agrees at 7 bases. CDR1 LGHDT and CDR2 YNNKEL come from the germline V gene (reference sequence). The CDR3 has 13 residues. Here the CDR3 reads CATSSTTGNGYTF. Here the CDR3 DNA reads TGTGCCACCAGCTCTACGACAGGGAATGGCTACACCTTC.

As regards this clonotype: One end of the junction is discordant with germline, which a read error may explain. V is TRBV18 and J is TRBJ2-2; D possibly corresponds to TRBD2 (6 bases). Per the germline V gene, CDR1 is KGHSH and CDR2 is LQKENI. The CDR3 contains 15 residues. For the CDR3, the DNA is TGTGCCAGCTCACGCGGTAACTCGAACACCGGGGGGCTGTTTTTT. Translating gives CASSRGNSNTGGLFF.

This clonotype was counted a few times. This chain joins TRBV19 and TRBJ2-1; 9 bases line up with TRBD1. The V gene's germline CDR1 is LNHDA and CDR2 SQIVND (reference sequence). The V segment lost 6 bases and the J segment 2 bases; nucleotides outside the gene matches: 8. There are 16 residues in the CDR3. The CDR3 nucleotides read TGTGCCAGTAGGGGACAGGGTACTTGGACCTACAATGAGCAGTTCTTC. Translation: CASRGQGTWTYNEQFF.

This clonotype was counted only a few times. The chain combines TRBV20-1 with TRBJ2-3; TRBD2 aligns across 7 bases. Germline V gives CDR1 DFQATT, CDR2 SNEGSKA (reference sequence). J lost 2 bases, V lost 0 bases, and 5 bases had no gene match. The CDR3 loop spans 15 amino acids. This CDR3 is CSARDRAGNTDTQYF. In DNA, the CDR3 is TGCAGTGCTAGAGATCGAGCGGGGAACACAGATACGCAGTATTTT.

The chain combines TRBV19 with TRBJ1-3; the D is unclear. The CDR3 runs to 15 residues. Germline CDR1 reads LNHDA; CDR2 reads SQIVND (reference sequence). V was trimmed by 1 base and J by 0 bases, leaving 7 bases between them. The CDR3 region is CASSIGLYSGNTIYF. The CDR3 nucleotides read TGTGCCAGTAGTATAGGATTGTACTCTGGAAACACCATATATTTT.

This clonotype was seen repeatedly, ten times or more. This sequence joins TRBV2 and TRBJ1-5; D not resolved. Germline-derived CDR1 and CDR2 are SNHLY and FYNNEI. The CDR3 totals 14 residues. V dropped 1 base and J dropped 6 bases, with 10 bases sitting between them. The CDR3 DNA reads TGTGCCAGCAGTGAAGTTGGGATAGTTCAGCCCCAGCATTTT. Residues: CASSEVGIVQPQHF.

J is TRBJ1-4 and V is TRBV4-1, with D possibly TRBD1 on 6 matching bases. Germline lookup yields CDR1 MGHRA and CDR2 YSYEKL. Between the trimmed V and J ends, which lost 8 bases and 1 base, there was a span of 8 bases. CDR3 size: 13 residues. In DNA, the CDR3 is TGCGCCAGCGGACAGAAAACTAATGAAAAACTGTTTTTT. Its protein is CASGQKTNEKLFF.

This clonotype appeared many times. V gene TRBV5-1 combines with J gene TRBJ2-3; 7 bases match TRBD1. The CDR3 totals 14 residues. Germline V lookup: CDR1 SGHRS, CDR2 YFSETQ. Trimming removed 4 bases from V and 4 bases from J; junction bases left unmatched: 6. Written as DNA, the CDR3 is TGCGCCAGCAGCCCACAGGGGTCGTCAGATACGCAGTATTTT. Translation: CASSPQGSSDTQYF.

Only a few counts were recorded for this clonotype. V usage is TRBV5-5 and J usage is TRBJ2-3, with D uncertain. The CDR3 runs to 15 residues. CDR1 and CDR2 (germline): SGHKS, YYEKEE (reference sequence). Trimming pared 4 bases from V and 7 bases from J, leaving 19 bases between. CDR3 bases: TGTGCCAGCAGCCCAGTTGCCACCAGCAGGAATACGCAGTATTTT. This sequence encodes CASSPVATSRNTQYF.

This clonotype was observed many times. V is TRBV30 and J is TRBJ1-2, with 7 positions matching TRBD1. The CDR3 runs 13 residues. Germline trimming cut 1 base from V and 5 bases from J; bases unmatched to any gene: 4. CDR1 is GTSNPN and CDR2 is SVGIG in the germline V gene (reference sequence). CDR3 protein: CAWSAGQTYGYTF. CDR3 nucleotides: TGTGCCTGGAGTGCGGGACAGACGTATGGCTACACCTTC.

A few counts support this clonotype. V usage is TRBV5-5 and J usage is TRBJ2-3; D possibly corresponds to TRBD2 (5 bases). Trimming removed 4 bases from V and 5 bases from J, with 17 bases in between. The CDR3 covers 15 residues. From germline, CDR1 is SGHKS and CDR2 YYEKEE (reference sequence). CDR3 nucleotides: TGTGCCAGCAGCCCGGCACCTAGCACTCTAGATACGCAGTATTTT. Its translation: CASSPAPSTLDTQYF. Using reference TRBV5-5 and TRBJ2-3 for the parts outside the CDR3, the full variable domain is DAGVTQSPTHLIKTRGQQVTLRCSPISGHKSVSWYQQVLGQGPQFIFQYYEKEERGRGNFPDRFSARQFPNYSSELNVNALLLGDSALYLCASSPAPSTLDTQYFGPGTRLTVL.

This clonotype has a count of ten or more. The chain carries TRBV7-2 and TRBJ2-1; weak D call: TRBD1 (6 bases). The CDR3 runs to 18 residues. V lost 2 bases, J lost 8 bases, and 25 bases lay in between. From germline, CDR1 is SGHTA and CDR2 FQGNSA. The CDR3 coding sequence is TGTGCCAGCAGCTTATCCCCAAGTACGGGACACGGGTTGGATGAGCAGTTCTTC. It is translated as CASSLSPSTGHGLDEQFF.

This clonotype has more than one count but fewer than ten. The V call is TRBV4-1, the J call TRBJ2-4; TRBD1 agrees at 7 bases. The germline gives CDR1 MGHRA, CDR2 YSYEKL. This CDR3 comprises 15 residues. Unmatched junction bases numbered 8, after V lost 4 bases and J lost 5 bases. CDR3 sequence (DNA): TGCGCCAGCAGCCTCCCGGGGACAGTACAAAACATTCAGTACTTC. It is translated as CASSLPGTVQNIQYF.

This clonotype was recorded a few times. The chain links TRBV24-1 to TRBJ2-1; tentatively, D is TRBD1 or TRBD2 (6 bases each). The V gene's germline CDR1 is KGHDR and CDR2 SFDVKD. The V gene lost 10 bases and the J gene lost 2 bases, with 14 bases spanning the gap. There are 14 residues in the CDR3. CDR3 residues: CATRGTGTYNEQFF. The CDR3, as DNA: TGTGCCACGCGGGGCACAGGGACCTACAATGAGCAGTTCTTC.

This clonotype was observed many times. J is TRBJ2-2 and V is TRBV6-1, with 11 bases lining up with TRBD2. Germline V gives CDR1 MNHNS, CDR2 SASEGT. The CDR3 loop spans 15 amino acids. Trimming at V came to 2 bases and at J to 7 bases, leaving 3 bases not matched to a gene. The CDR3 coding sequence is TGTGCCAGCAGTGAATCCGGGACTAGCGGCGGGGAGCTGTTTTTT. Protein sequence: CASSESGTSGGELFF.

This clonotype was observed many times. The CDR3 spells CASSLGWGQVGTEAFF. CDR3 DNA: TGTGCCAGCAGCTTAGGGTGGGGACAGGTGGGCACTGAAGCTTTCTTT. The chain is built from TRBV13 and TRBJ1-1; 8 positions agree with TRBD1. Germline V gives CDR1 PRHDT, CDR2 FYEKMQ (reference sequence). V lost 0 bases to trimming and J lost 4 bases; unmatched junction nucleotides: 7. CDR3 length equals 16 residues.

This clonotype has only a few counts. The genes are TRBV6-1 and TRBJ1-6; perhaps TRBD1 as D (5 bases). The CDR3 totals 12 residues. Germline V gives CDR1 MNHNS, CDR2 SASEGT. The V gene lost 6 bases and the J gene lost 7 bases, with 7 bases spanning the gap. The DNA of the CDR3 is TGTGCCAGCAGGGGGCCAAATTCACCCCTCCACTTT. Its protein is CASRGPNSPLHF.